Below, 7 T cell receptor beta chains from the same sample are listed, as sequenced in a study of Ad26.COV2.S vaccination and SARS-CoV-2 variants (dated by TCRdb to the early 2020s). The treatment or condition label on this specimen signifies: about 20 received Ad26.COV2.S at low or high dose, single or two shots; five or six received placebo; per-sample allocation not given. For vaccine and placebo recipients, repertoires were sequenced using samples collected on day 63 after the first injection. Preparation of the library involved the immunoSEQ multiplex PCR assay. This is the immuneACCESS table as TCRdb keeps it, with only in-frame sequences that have V and J called. A part of the clones is gone; compared with another copy, unresolved V genes explain less than half, and the rest is unexplained. The sample table contains 300,000 to 350,000 clones; only one count was recorded for about 88% of them. Around 6.6% of the sample is held by the ten biggest clonotypes.

Material: peripheral blood, obtained in a trial of Ad26.COV2.S vaccine versus placebo. The receptors derive from a person aged 18-60 years who received the Ad26.COV2.S COVID-19 vaccine or a placebo.

This clone is a singleton in its sample. The rearrangement links TRBV30 to TRBJ1-2; D perhaps matches TRBD1 (5 bases). The CDR3 extends over 15 amino acids. The V gene's germline CDR1 is GTSNPN and CDR2 SVGIG (reference sequence). V lost 2 bases and J lost 8, with 21 bases in between. This chain's CDR3 is CAWSRFAADAGGYTF. CDR3 DNA: TGTGCCTGGAGTCGATTCGCGGCGGATGCAGGGGGCTACACCTTC.

The chain recombines TRBV29-1 with TRBJ2-7; D not certain. Germline CDR1 reads SQVTM; CDR2 reads ANQGSEA. This CDR3 is 12 amino acids long. Trimming took off 0 bases at V and 12 bases at J, with 15 bases between the two ends. CDR3 region: CSVEDRSFKAYF. The CDR3 bases are TGCAGCGTTGAAGATCGAAGCTTTAAGGCGTACTTC.

V usage is TRBV10-3 and J usage is TRBJ1-3, with 11 bases identical to TRBD1. The germline gives CDR1 ENHRY, CDR2 SYGVKD. V shed 2 bases and J 2 bases; nucleotides not matched to a gene: 5. The CDR3 sequence is 17 residues long. In DNA form, the CDR3 reads TGTGCCATCAGTGAGACCGGACAGGGGGCAGCTGGAAACACCATATATTTT. Translation gives CAISETGQGAAGNTIYF.

The chain is built from TRBV27 and TRBJ2-5; D not certain. The CDR3 length is 8 residues. Looked up from germline, CDR1 is MNHEY and CDR2 is SMNVEV (reference sequence). In nucleotides, the CDR3 is TGTGGTGAAGAGACCCAGTACTTC. It codes for CGEETQYF.

The chain carries TRBV2 and TRBJ2-7, with D unresolved. The V end was cut by 7 bases, the J end by 11 bases, with 12 bases between. The CDR3 runs 10 residues. Germline V gives CDR1 SNHLY, CDR2 FYNNEI. CDR3 in amino acids: CASIRPVEYF. DNA for the CDR3: TGTGCCAGCATTAGGCCAGTCGAGTACTTC. The entire variable domain, with the rest obtained from reference TRBV2 and TRBJ2-7, is as follows: EPEVTQTPSHQVTQMGQEVILRCVPISNHLYFYWYRQILGQKVEFLVSFYNNEISEKSEIFDDQFSVERPDGSNFTLKIRSTKLEDSAMYFCASIRPVEYFGPGTRLTVT.

V and J are TRBV5-4 and TRBJ2-3; D is unresolved. Germline loops: CDR1 SGHNT, CDR2 YYREEE (reference sequence). The germline V and J ends were trimmed by 0 bases and 0 bases, with 2 bases remaining between them. This CDR3 has 13 amino acids. The CDR3 is CASSLGSTDTQYF. CDR3 DNA: TGTGCCAGCAGCTTGGGTAGCACAGATACGCAGTATTTT.

The genes are TRBV9 and TRBJ1-3; D gene uncertain. The germline V and J ends were trimmed by 0 bases and 0 bases, with 10 bases remaining between them. Germline lookup yields CDR1 SGDLS and CDR2 YYNGEE. The CDR3 length is 16 residues. This chain's CDR3 is CASSVAETSSGNTIYF. In nucleotides, the CDR3 is TGTGCCAGCAGCGTAGCCGAGACATCCTCTGGAAACACCATATATTTT. Full variable domain (rest looked up from reference TRBV9 and TRBJ1-3): DSGVTQTPKHLITATGQRVTLRCSPRSGDLSVYWYQQSLDQGLQFLIQYYNGEERAKGNILERFSAQQFPDLHSELNLSSLELGDSALYFCASSVAETSSGNTIYFGEGSWLTVV.